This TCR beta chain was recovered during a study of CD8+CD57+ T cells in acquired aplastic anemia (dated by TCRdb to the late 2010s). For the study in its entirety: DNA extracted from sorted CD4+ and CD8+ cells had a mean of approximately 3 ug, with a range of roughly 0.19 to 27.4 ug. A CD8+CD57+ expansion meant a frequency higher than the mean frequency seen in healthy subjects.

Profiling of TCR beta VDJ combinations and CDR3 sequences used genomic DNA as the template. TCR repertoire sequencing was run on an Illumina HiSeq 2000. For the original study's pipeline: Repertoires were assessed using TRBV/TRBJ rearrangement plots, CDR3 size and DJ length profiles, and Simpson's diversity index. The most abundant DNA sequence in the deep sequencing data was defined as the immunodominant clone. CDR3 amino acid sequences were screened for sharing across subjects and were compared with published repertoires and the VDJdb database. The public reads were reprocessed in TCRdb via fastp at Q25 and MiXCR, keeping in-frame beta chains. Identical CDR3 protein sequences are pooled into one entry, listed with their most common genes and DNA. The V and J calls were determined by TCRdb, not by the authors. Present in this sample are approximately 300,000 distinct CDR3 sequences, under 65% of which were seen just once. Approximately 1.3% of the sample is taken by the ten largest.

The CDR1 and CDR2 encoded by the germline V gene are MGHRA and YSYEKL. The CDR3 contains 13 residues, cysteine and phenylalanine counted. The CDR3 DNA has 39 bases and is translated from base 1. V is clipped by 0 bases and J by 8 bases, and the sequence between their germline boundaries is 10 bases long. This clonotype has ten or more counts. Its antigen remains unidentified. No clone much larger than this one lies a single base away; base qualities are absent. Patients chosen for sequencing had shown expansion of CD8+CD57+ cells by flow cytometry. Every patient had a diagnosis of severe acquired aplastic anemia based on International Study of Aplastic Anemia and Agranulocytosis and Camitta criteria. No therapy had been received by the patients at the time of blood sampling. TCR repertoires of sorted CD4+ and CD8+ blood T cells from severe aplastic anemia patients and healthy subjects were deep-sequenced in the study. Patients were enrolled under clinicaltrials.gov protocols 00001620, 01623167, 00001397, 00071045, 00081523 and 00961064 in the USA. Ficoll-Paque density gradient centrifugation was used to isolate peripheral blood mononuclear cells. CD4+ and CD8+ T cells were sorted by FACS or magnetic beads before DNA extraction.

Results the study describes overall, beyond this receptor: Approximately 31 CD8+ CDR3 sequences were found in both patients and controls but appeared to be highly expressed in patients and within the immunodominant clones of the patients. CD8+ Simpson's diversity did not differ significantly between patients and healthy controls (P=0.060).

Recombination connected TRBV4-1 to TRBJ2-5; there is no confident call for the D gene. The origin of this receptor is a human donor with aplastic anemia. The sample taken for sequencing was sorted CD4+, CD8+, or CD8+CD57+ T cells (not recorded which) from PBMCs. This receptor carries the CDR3 CASSQDQIGTQYF. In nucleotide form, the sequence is TGCGCCAGCAGCCAAGATCAAATCGGCACCCAGTACTTC.